The 16 T cell receptor beta chains below were found in one sample sequenced in a study of OX40 agonist ivuxolimab in advanced cancers. The repertoire was sequenced with immunoSEQ multiplex PCR; TCRdb's copy has only in-frame clones and lacks some. Here the sample spans about 93,000 clones, 90% to 95% being singletons. The sample here was CD4+ or CD8+ T cells sorted from blood, taken in a trial of the OX40 agonist ivuxolimab. Receptors originate from an adult with an advanced solid tumor such as melanoma, head and neck, liver or kidney cancer.

This chain's CDR3 is CASSERGQGSPGELFF. CDR3 bases: TGTGCCAGCAGTGAAAGGGGTCAGGGAAGTCCCGGGGAGCTGTTTTTT. This sequence joins TRBV6-1 and TRBJ2-2; D might be TRBD1 (5 bases). The germline V and J ends were trimmed by 2 bases and 6 bases, with 16 bases remaining between them. This CDR3 is built from 16 residues. CDR1 is MNHNS and CDR2 is SASEGT in the germline V gene.

The CDR3 bases are TGTGCCAGCAGTTTAGGACTAAACACCGGGGAGCTGTTTTTT. Translating gives CASSLGLNTGELFF. The J gene is TRBJ2-2, the V gene TRBV27; tentatively, D is TRBD2 (6 bases). This CDR3 contains 14 residues. With 2 bases removed from V and 2 bases from J, the gap between germline ends came to 6 bases. CDR1 is MNHEY, CDR2 SMNVEV, per germline (reference sequence).

The rearrangement uses TRBV30 and TRBJ1-2; D is undetermined. V was clipped by 3 bases and J by 7 bases, with 6 bases between them. Germline V CDR1 and CDR2: GTSNPN, SVGIG (reference sequence). The CDR3 loop spans 10 amino acids. The CDR3 spells CAWRALGYTF. The CDR3 nucleotides are TGTGCCTGGAGGGCTCTTGGCTACACCTTC.

Comment on this clone: The sample holds other DNA sequences that translate to the same CDR3. The chain recombines TRBV27 with TRBJ2-1; D unclear. V shed 3 bases and J shed 7 bases, with 4 bases lying between them. CDR3 size: 11 residues. Germline values: CDR1 MNHEY, CDR2 SMNVEV (reference sequence). The CDR3: CASSFGNEQFF. The DNA for the CDR3 is TGTGCCAGCAGTTTCGGGAATGAGCAGTTCTTC.

The chain combines TRBV27 with TRBJ2-5; D is possibly TRBD1 (6 bases). The DNA matches TRBJ2-7 better at its end, which makes the J call doubtful. This CDR3 is 16 amino acids long. CDR1 MNHEY and CDR2 SMNVEV come from the germline V gene (reference sequence). DNA of the CDR3: TGTGCCAGCAGTACCATACCTTTGACAGGCTCCTACGAGCAGTACTTC. It codes for CASSTIPLTGSYEQYF.

The chain combines TRBV6-5 with TRBJ2-7; D might be TRBD2 (6 bases). Trimming cost V 5 bases and J 3 bases, with 8 bases left between them. CDR3 length equals 12 residues. CDR1 and CDR2 (germline): MNHEY, SVGAGI. The CDR3 nucleotides read TGTGCCAGCAGTCGGGGGTACTACGAGCAGTACTTC. Encoded protein: CASSRGYYEQYF.

The rearrangement links TRBV4-3 to TRBJ1-4; a weak D match, TRBD1 (6 bases). V lost 1 base and J 3 bases, leaving 9 bases between the germline ends. The CDR3 spans 15 residues. Per germline, CDR1 LGHNA and CDR2 YSLEER. The CDR3 reads CASSQATGSNEKLFF. CDR3 DNA sequence: TGCGCCAGCAGCCAAGCGACAGGTTCTAATGAAAAACTGTTTTTT.

The sample holds one count of this clone. The chain couples TRBV29-1 to TRBJ2-3, with TRBD1 matching 10 bases. From germline, CDR1 is SQVTM and CDR2 ANQGSEA. The length of the CDR3 is 15 residues. V gave up 2 bases and J gave up 4 bases; unmatched junction bases: 6. In DNA, the CDR3 is TGCAGCGTTGAAAGGGACAGGGGAGTATCAGATACGCAGTATTTT. Protein sequence: CSVERDRGVSDTQYF.

The chain has TRBV27 and TRBJ2-1; a weak D match, TRBD1 (5 bases). The germline V gene encodes CDR1 MNHEY and CDR2 SMNVEV (reference sequence). The V end was cut by 4 bases, the J end by 2 bases, with 12 bases between. CDR3 length: 15 residues. The CDR3 DNA follows: TGTGCCAGCAGTTCGATGACAGCCGCCTACAATGAGCAGTTCTTC. As protein: CASSSMTAAYNEQFF.

The chain employs TRBV13 and TRBJ2-3; 13 bases fit TRBD2. Trimming took 4 bases from V and 1 from J; bases not matched to a gene: 2. CDR3 size: 16 residues. Germline CDR1 is PRHDT and CDR2 is FYEKMQ (reference sequence). The CDR3 DNA reads as TGTGCCAGCAGCTCCGGACTAGCGGGGGGCACAGATACGCAGTATTTT. Translating it yields CASSSGLAGGTDTQYF.

V is TRBV9 and J is TRBJ2-1; 8 positions match TRBD2. CDR1 SGDLS and CDR2 YYNGEE come from the germline V gene. The CDR3 is 16 amino acids. V gave up 0 bases and J gave up 5 bases; unmatched junction bases: 7. The CDR3 DNA sequence: TGTGCCAGCAGCGTAGTCGGCGGGGGGACGAACAATGAGCAGTTCTTC. This sequence encodes CASSVVGGGTNNEQFF.

The chain uses TRBV6-5 and TRBJ2-3, with TRBD2 matching 8 bases. V dropped 10 bases and J dropped 5; count of bases not matched to a gene: 5. Germline assignment: CDR1 MNHEY and CDR2 SVGAGI. CDR3 length: 12 residues. The CDR3 is CATGLAGDTQYF. In DNA, the CDR3 is TGTGCCACCGGACTAGCAGGAGATACGCAGTATTTT.

A note on this clone: Other nucleotide sequences in the sample specify the same CDR3. The chain combines TRBV6-6 with TRBJ2-5; 7 bases line up with TRBD2. Germline V gene sequence: CDR1 MNHNY, CDR2 SVGAGI (reference sequence). The CDR3 extends over 15 amino acids. J lost 2 bases, V lost 0 bases, and 3 bases had no gene match. The CDR3 DNA reads as TGTGCCAGCAGTTACTCGGGAGGGGTGCAAGAGACCCAGTACTTC. Translating gives CASSYSGGVQETQYF.

The gene calls are TRBV2 and TRBJ2-2; 15 bases are shared with TRBD2. V trimming: 4 bases; J trimming: 6 bases; junction bases outside the gene matches: 12. Per the germline V gene, CDR1 is SNHLY and CDR2 is FYNNEI. The CDR3 consists of 19 residues. CDR3 DNA: TGTGCCAGCAGTGGCCGGACTAGCGGGAGGGGACTTAAGGCCGGGGAGCTGTTTTTT. Its translation: CASSGRTSGRGLKAGELFF.

Comment on this clone: Other nucleotide sequences from this sample produce the same CDR3. This rearrangement joins TRBV27 to TRBJ1-5, with D tentatively TRBD1 (5 bases). Per the germline V gene, CDR1 is MNHEY and CDR2 is SMNVEV (reference sequence). The V end was cut by 2 bases, the J end by 4 bases, with 6 bases between. CDR3 length: 13 amino acids. DNA of the CDR3: TGTGCCAGCAGTTTAAGGGGAAATCAGCCCCAGCATTTT. Its protein is CASSLRGNQPQHF.

The CDR3 loop is CASSLVGYQETQYF. The CDR3 bases are TGTGCCAGCAGCTTAGTAGGGTACCAAGAGACCCAGTACTTC. The J gene is TRBJ2-5, the V gene TRBV7-9; no definite D call. Germline lookup yields CDR1 SEHNR and CDR2 FQNEAQ (reference sequence). The CDR3 loop spans 14 amino acids. Trimming took 1 base from V and 0 from J, leaving 6 bases between them.